This T cell receptor (beta chain) was sequenced for a study of CD8+ T cells in alopecia areata. The overall study: Treated patients swallowed 5 to 10 mg of oral tofacitinib twice daily. Tofacitinib continued for 6 to 18 months and was then withheld for 6 months.

Researchers took lesional scalp punch biopsies and peripheral blood from people who were alopecia areata patients. This clone showed up just once. Reverse transcription of extracted RNA yielded cDNA, which provided the sequencing template. Sequencing was performed with immunoSEQ multiplex PCR; in TCRdb, only in-frame clones are kept and a portion is missing. The table has 150,000 or so clones, about 70% seen once. This TCR derives from a human donor with alopecia areata. The material was CD8+ T cells sorted from blood, obtained at week 0.

The CDR3 protein is CSVGTLGTEAFF. The CDR3 region has the DNA TGCAGCGTTGGGACATTAGGCACTGAAGCTTTCTTT. The V and J genes are TRBV29-1 and TRBJ1-1; D is perhaps TRBD1 (5 bases). The CDR3 totals 12 residues. CDR1 SQVTM and CDR2 ANQGSEA come from the germline V gene. V lost 4 bases and J 4 bases, leaving 10 bases between the germline ends.